A single sample is the source of the 30 T cell receptor beta chains below, sequenced in a study of blood T cell repertoires in COVID-19. Profiling relied on immunoSEQ multiplex PCR, and the TCRdb table lists in-frame clones only, not all of them. The sample shows around 450,000 clones, about 89% of them seen only once. The sample was peripheral blood. The receptors derive from a woman aged 25 to 39 with acute or convalescent COVID-19.

This chain joins TRBV12-3 or TRBV12-4 and TRBJ2-7; D is possibly TRBD2 (5 bases). Deletions cut 5 bases from V and 4 bases from J, with 12 bases between. This CDR3 is 13 amino acids long. Here the CDR3 reads CASSDYGVYEQYF. DNA for the CDR3: TGTGCCAGCAGTGATTACGGGGTATACGAGCAGTACTTC.

The chain recombines TRBV7-2 with TRBJ2-1; D may be TRBD2 (5 bases). Germline V lookup: CDR1 SGHTA, CDR2 FQGNSA. CDR3 length equals 15 residues. V shed 1 base and J shed 10 bases, with 17 bases lying between them. CDR3 protein: CASSLGGGPLTEQFF. DNA for the CDR3: TGTGCCAGCAGCTTAGGCGGCGGGCCCCTGACGGAGCAGTTCTTC.

The chain joins TRBV12-5 to TRBJ2-5; 11 bases map to TRBD2. Germline V CDR1 and CDR2: LGHNT, FRNRAP. The CDR3 contains 15 residues. V shed 6 bases, J shed 4 bases, and the junction held 7 bases outside the gene matches. The CDR3 region has the DNA TGTGCTAGTGGCCTAACACTAGCGGGGGCAGAGACCCAGTACTTC. It translates to CASGLTLAGAETQYF. Full variable domain (outside the CDR3, taken from reference TRBV12-5 and TRBJ2-5): DARVTQTPRHKVTEMGQEVTMRCQPILGHNTVFWYRQTMMQGLELLAYFRNRAPLDDSGMPKDRFSAEMPDATLATLKIQPSEPRDSAVYFCASGLTLAGAETQYFGPGTRLLVL.

The rearrangement joins TRBV5-6 to TRBJ2-1, with unresolved D. This CDR3 comprises 11 residues. From germline, CDR1 is SGHDT and CDR2 YYEEEE. Trimming shortened V by 2 bases and J by 10 bases, and 7 bases separated the two germline ends. CDR3 nucleotide sequence: TGTGCCAGCAGCTTTTCGACAGAGCAGTTCTTC. This sequence encodes CASSFSTEQFF. Supplemented by reference TRBV5-6 and TRBJ2-1, the full variable domain reads DAGVTQSPTHLIKTRGQQVTLRCSPKSGHDTVSWYQQALGQGPQFIFQYYEEEERQRGNFPDRFSGHQFPNYSSELNVNALLLGDSALYLCASSFSTEQFFGPGTRLTVL.

The V gene is TRBV19, the J gene TRBJ1-1; D is unresolved. This CDR3 region has 13 residues. Between the trimmed V and J ends, which lost 7 bases and 1 base, there was a span of 10 bases. CDR1 LNHDA and CDR2 SQIVND come from the germline V gene (reference sequence). The CDR3, as DNA: TGTGCCAGTACTAGAAACTCGAACACTGAAGCTTTCTTT. This codes for CASTRNSNTEAFF.

The chain uses TRBV19 and TRBJ1-1; D gene ambiguous. V was shortened by 5 bases and J by 3 bases, with 16 bases between the two germline ends. The CDR3 sequence is 15 residues long. Germline values: CDR1 LNHDA, CDR2 SQIVND (reference sequence). In nucleotides, the CDR3 is TGTGCCAGTAGTGAGCACCGGGGAATTGACACTGAAGCTTTCTTT. Amino acid sequence: CASSEHRGIDTEAFF.

This chain connects TRBV13 to TRBJ2-4; 10 bases agree with TRBD1. Trimming at V came to 5 bases and at J to 9 bases, leaving 10 bases not matched to a gene. This CDR3 comprises 15 residues. CDR1 is PRHDT and CDR2 is FYEKMQ in the germline V gene (reference sequence). CDR3 nucleotides: TGTGCCAGCAGCCCCCGCGCGGGACAGGGGTCCATTCAGTACTTC. This encodes CASSPRAGQGSIQYF.

The gene calls are TRBV7-3 and TRBJ2-3; tentatively, D is TRBD2 (5 bases). The CDR3 is 14 amino acids. Germline V gene lookup returns CDR1 SGHTA and CDR2 FQGTGA. The germline V and J ends were trimmed by 1 base and 4 bases, with 9 bases remaining between them. CDR3 nucleotides: TGTGCCAGCAGCTTAAGCGTCGGGGCAGATACGCAGTATTTT. It specifies CASSLSVGADTQYF.

The chain recombines TRBV2 with TRBJ1-1, with D perhaps matching TRBD1 (6 bases). Germline assignment: CDR1 SNHLY and CDR2 FYNNEI. There are 14 residues in the CDR3. V was trimmed by 5 bases and J by 4 bases, leaving 14 bases between them. CDR3 protein: CASSIQGVGTEAFF. In DNA, the CDR3 is TGTGCCAGCAGTATACAGGGAGTAGGCACTGAAGCTTTCTTT.

This rearrangement joins TRBV10-2 to TRBJ1-2; 8 positions match TRBD1. Trimming took 6 bases from V and 3 from J; bases not matched to a gene: 3. This CDR3 region has 13 residues. Germline V gene lookup returns CDR1 WSHSY and CDR2 SAAADI. The CDR3 region is CASSYRGDYGYTF. The CDR3 DNA is TGCGCCAGCAGCTACAGGGGGGACTATGGCTACACCTTC.

The V gene is TRBV18, the J gene TRBJ2-3; the D gene is possibly TRBD2 (5 bases). Trimming pared 3 bases from V and 1 base from J, leaving 11 bases between. Germline loops: CDR1 KGHSH, CDR2 LQKENI. This CDR3 region has 15 residues. CDR3 loop: CASSPRRVGTDTQYF. In DNA form, the CDR3 reads TGTGCCAGCTCACCTAGGCGGGTAGGCACAGATACGCAGTATTTT.

The chain recombines TRBV2 with TRBJ1-2; 9 bases map to TRBD1. Looked up from germline, CDR1 is SNHLY and CDR2 is FYNNEI. CDR3 length: 13 residues. The V segment lost 5 bases and the J segment 4 bases; nucleotides outside the gene matches: 2. DNA of the CDR3: TGTGCCAGCAGTACGGGACAGGGCTATGGCTACACCTTC. Amino acids: CASSTGQGYGYTF. Full variable domain (rest looked up from reference TRBV2 and TRBJ1-2): EPEVTQTPSHQVTQMGQEVILRCVPISNHLYFYWYRQILGQKVEFLVSFYNNEISEKSEIFDDQFSVERPDGSNFTLKIRSTKLEDSAMYFCASSTGQGYGYTFGSGTRLTVV.

This clone was seen a handful of times. The chain has TRBV6-4 and TRBJ2-3; weak D call: TRBD1 (6 bases). V lost 0 bases to trimming and J lost 1 base, with 11 bases between them. The CDR3 runs 16 residues. Germline loops: CDR1 MRHNA, CDR2 SNTAGT. Here the CDR3 reads CASSDSIEGGTDTQYF. The CDR3 coding sequence is TGTGCCAGCAGTGACTCGATCGAGGGGGGCACAGATACGCAGTATTTT.

This chain joins TRBV3-1 (or the pseudogene TRBV3-2) and TRBJ1-2; TRBD1 aligns across 10 bases. The CDR3 has 14 amino acids. Germline CDR1 and CDR2: LGHDT and YNNKEL (reference sequence). V shed 6 bases and J 7 bases; nucleotides not matched to a gene: 8. The CDR3 reads CASRPRQGAGGYTF. The DNA of the CDR3 is TGTGCCAGCAGACCCCGACAGGGGGCCGGTGGCTACACCTTC.

The table lists this clone with a count of one. J is TRBJ1-1 and V is TRBV6-5; no definite D call. Germline V lookup: CDR1 MNHEY, CDR2 SVGAGI. This CDR3 is 13 amino acids long. V was shortened by 6 bases and J by 4 bases, with 12 bases between the two germline ends. DNA of the CDR3: TGTGCCAGCAGGCAGCTACCAGGCACTGAAGCTTTCTTT. This sequence encodes CASRQLPGTEAFF.

This clone has just a few counts. The V call is TRBV29-1, the J call TRBJ1-3; no clear D gene. This CDR3 comprises 11 residues. Per the germline V gene, CDR1 is SQVTM and CDR2 is ANQGSEA. V shed 3 bases and J shed 6 bases, with 6 bases lying between them. The CDR3 region is CSVEYLNTIYF. CDR3 sequence (DNA): TGCAGCGTTGAGTACTTAAACACCATATATTTT.

The chain couples TRBV10-3 to TRBJ1-1; D is undetermined. V lost 8 bases and J lost 6, with 10 bases in between. The CDR3 sequence is 11 residues long. CDR1 is ENHRY, CDR2 SYGVKD, per germline. DNA of the CDR3: TGTGCCATCTGGACTGGGGCTGAAGCTTTCTTT. Amino acids: CAIWTGAEAFF.

This clone has just one count. The chain recombines TRBV11-2 with TRBJ2-3, with 9 bases lining up with TRBD2. This CDR3 has 16 amino acids. The J segment lost 5 bases and the V segment lost 4 bases, leaving 10 bases of the junction unmatched. Germline values: CDR1 SGHAT, CDR2 FQNNGV. CDR3 sequence: CASSWRGGHLLDTQYF. In DNA form, the CDR3 reads TGTGCCAGCAGCTGGCGGGGGGGCCATTTGTTAGATACGCAGTATTTT.

The chain uses TRBV30 and TRBJ2-3, with no clear D. Germline V gives CDR1 GTSNPN, CDR2 SVGIG (reference sequence). V lost 7 bases, J lost 2 bases, and 4 bases lay in between. The length of the CDR3 is 10 residues. CDR3 region: CALNTDTQYF. DNA for the CDR3: TGTGCCTTAAACACAGATACGCAGTATTTT.

The J gene is TRBJ2-5, the V gene TRBV27; 8 nucleotides line up with TRBD2. This CDR3 spans 17 amino acids. V lost 4 bases and J lost 2; bases outside the gene matches: 12. The germline V gene encodes CDR1 MNHEY and CDR2 SMNVEV (reference sequence). CDR3 amino acids: CASSSPYGRERQETQYF. CDR3 nucleotide sequence: TGTGCCAGCAGTTCCCCGTACGGGAGGGAGAGGCAAGAGACCCAGTACTTC.

Details on this clone: Other DNA sequences within the sample encode an identical CDR3. This CDR3 reads CASSVVSGGGYTF. The CDR3 bases are TGTGCCAGCAGCGTAGTATCGGGGGGTGGCTACACCTTC. This chain joins TRBV9 and TRBJ1-2, with a tentative D call TRBD1 (5 bases). Germline lookup yields CDR1 SGDLS and CDR2 YYNGEE. The CDR3 sequence is 13 residues long. Between the trimmed V and J ends, which lost 0 bases and 7 bases, there was a span of 10 bases.

The chain combines TRBV27 with TRBJ1-2; D remains unclear. CDR3 size: 15 residues. Germline V CDR1 and CDR2: MNHEY, SMNVEV (reference sequence). The germline V and J ends were trimmed by 3 bases and 9 bases, with 20 bases remaining between them. CDR3 amino acids: CASSLRGSILWSYTF. For the CDR3, the DNA is TGTGCCAGCAGTTTGCGGGGAAGTATACTATGGAGCTACACCTTC.

V is TRBV9 and J is TRBJ1-2; D is possibly TRBD1 (6 bases). Germline V gives CDR1 SGDLS, CDR2 YYNGEE. This CDR3 is built from 13 residues. V gave up 4 bases and J gave up 3 bases, with 10 bases separating them. The CDR3 DNA follows: TGTGCCAGCAGCTCTGGGACACACTATGGCTACACCTTC. Translated, it gives CASSSGTHYGYTF.

V is TRBV19 and J is TRBJ1-6; the D gene is possibly TRBD1 (6 bases). Germline V gene sequence: CDR1 LNHDA, CDR2 SQIVND (reference sequence). There are 16 residues in the CDR3. Trimming removed 9 bases at V and 1 base at J, with 16 bases between. The CDR3 DNA reads as TGTGCCAGGCGGGGGGCCCTGAGATCCTATAATTCACCCCTCCACTTT. Translated: CARRGALRSYNSPLHF.

The V and J genes are TRBV9 and TRBJ1-1; the match to TRBD1 covers 9 bases. V shed 3 bases and J 4 bases; nucleotides not matched to a gene: 7. The CDR3 has 15 amino acids. The germline gives CDR1 SGDLS, CDR2 YYNGEE. As DNA, the CDR3 is TGTGCCAGCAGCGCAATACAGGGGGCCTCCACTGAAGCTTTCTTT. Amino acids: CASSAIQGASTEAFF.

V and J are TRBV5-1 and TRBJ2-5; 7 nucleotides match TRBD2. This CDR3 contains 14 residues. CDR1 SGHRS and CDR2 YFSETQ come from the germline V gene. Trimming took 4 bases from V and 4 from J; bases not matched to a gene: 7. CDR3 sequence reads: CASSRRLAGETQYF. CDR3 bases: TGCGCCAGCAGCAGACGACTAGCCGGAGAGACCCAGTACTTC.

Regarding this clone: The junction does not match germline at one end; this may be a read error. This chain uses TRBV24-1 with TRBJ2-3, with 9 bases matching TRBD2. Germline V gene data show CDR1 as KGHDR and CDR2 as SFDVKD. The CDR3 sequence is 16 residues long. The CDR3, as DNA: TGTGCCACCAGTGATTTCGGTAGCGGGGGCACCGATACGCAGTATTTT. It is translated as CATSDFGSGGTDTQYF.

The chain is built from TRBV10-3 and TRBJ2-2; TRBD1 aligns across 7 bases. Germline V gene sequence: CDR1 ENHRY, CDR2 SYGVKD. The CDR3 is 15 amino acids. V lost 6 bases and J lost 5; bases outside the gene matches: 9. CDR3 DNA: TGTGCCATCAGCAGGGACAGCCAAGGGACCGGGGAGCTGTTTTTT. This translates into CAISRDSQGTGELFF.

Here the CDR3 DNA reads TGTGCCAGCAGCAAAGACAGAGAGGAGACCCAGTACTTC. Its protein product is CASSKDREETQYF. The genes are TRBV21-1 and TRBJ2-5; the table's TRBD1 call for D was not verified on the DNA. TRBV21-1 counts as a pseudogene. This CDR3 contains 13 residues.

The CDR3 loop is CASSFVGGRSYNEQFF. The CDR3, as DNA: TGTGCCAGCAGCTTTGTGGGCGGGAGGAGCTACAATGAGCAGTTCTTC. This chain joins TRBV7-2 and TRBJ2-1, with 8 bases identical to TRBD2. The CDR3 is made up of 16 amino acids. V shed 3 bases, J shed 3 bases, and the junction held 7 bases outside the gene matches. CDR1 and CDR2 from the germline V gene are SGHTA and FQGNSA.